The present T cell receptor beta chain was sequenced within a study of preoperative IRX-2 immunotherapy in early breast cancer. The table lists this clone with a count of one. Treatment described: preoperative locoregional IRX-2 cytokine immunotherapy. This phase Ib study tested locoregional IRX-2 cytokine immunotherapy given before surgery. The CDR3 contains 12 residues. Looked up from germline, CDR1 is MRHNA and CDR2 is SNTAGT. Trimming removed 3 bases from V and 11 bases from J, with 11 bases in between. Clones were read by immunoSEQ multiplex PCR, and TCRdb kept only the in-frame ones, dropping some. The table includes 20,000 to 30,000 clones, 81% detected once.

This rearrangement joins TRBV6-4 to TRBJ2-1; the D gene could be TRBD1 or TRBD2 (6 bases each). The clonotype comes from a human donor with breast cancer. The sample consisted of lymph node tissue, taken after IRX-2 immunotherapy. The DNA of the CDR3 is TGTGCCAGCAGTGAAGAAGGGGGGAAGCAGTTCTTC. This codes for CASSEEGGKQFF.